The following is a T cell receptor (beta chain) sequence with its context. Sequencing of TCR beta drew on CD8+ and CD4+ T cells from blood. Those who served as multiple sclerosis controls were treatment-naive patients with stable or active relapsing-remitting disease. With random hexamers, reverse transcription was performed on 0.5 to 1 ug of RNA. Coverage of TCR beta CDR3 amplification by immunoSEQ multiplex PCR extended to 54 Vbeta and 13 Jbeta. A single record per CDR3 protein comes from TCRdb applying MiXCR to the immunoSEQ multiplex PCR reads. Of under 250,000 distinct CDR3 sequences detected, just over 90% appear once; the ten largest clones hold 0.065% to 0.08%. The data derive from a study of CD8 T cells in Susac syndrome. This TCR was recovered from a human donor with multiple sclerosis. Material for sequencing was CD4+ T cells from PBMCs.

Here the CDR3 reads CASTDRGFNYGYTF. In DNA, the CDR3 is TGTGCCAGCACCGACAGGGGGTTCAACTATGGCTACACCTTC. The chain couples TRBV12-3 or TRBV12-4 to TRBJ1-2; 9 bases agree with TRBD1. V lost 7 bases and J lost 2; bases outside the gene matches: 5. The CDR3 is made up of 14 amino acids.